Detailed here is one T cell receptor beta chain. The data are from a study of blood T cell repertoires in COVID-19. Study-wide background: From the United States, Italy and Spain came samples of acute and convalescent COVID-19. The cDNA or gDNA used as material had been derived from T cells, B-cell-depleted T cells, or PBMCs.

The CDR3 contains 15 residues. The V gene's germline CDR1 is MNHEY and CDR2 SMNVEV (reference sequence). The V gene lost 5 bases and the J gene lost 0 bases, with 11 bases spanning the gap. Authors' data handling: Scientists estimated how many nucleated cells there were by amplifying reference gene primers. The repertoire was sequenced with immunoSEQ multiplex PCR; TCRdb's copy has only in-frame clones and lacks some. That table furnishes V, J and clone size, whereas the DNA furnished D and trimming. The table has 210,000 or so clones, about 90% seen once. The V and J genes are TRBV27 and TRBJ2-4; D is ambiguous. The sample was peripheral blood. This clonotype was sampled from a man aged 40-55 years with active or convalescent COVID-19. The CDR3 bases are TGTGCCAGCAGTCCCCTTACAGTAGCCAAAAACATTCAGTACTTC. Protein: CASSPLTVAKNIQYF.